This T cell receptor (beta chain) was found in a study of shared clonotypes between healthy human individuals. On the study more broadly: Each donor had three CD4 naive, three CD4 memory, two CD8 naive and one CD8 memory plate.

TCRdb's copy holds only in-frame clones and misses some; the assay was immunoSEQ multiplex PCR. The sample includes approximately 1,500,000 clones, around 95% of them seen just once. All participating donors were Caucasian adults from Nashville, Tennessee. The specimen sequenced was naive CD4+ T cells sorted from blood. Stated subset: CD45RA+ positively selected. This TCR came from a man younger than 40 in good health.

The CDR3 reads CASRFMDSTEAFF. In DNA form, the CDR3 reads TGTGCCAGCAGATTTATGGACTCCACTGAAGCTTTCTTT. The J gene is TRBJ1-1, the V gene TRBV6-1; D not certain. CDR3 size: 13 residues. CDR1 is MNHNS and CDR2 is SASEGT in the germline V gene. Trimming left V 6 bases short and J 4 bases short, with 12 bases between.